This T cell receptor beta chain is from a study of human T cells and chemical hapten exposure. Only a few counts were recorded for this clonotype. The V and J ends lost 0 bases and 2 bases respectively, with 6 bases between them. CDR3 length: 14 residues. The germline V gene has CDR1 SGHTA and CDR2 FQGNSA. TCRdb analysed the RACE reads with MiXCR anew, one entry per CDR3 protein. The table includes 95,000 or so distinct CDR3 sequences, about 10% detected once. Noted time point: patch test 2, 6 weeks after DPC sensitization. The treatment denotes: therapeutic diphenylcyclopropenone sensitization with weekly scalp DPC.

The gene calls are TRBV7-2 and TRBJ2-3; the D call may be TRBD1 or TRBD2 (5 bases each). The origin of this receptor is a woman between 40 and 55 years old with alopecia areata. Some clones in this sample may be carry-over from other donors' samples. Sequencing used whole blood, obtained in connection with sensitization to the hapten diphenylcyclopropenone (DPC). CDR3 bases: TGTGCCAGCAGCTTAGCCGGGACCACAGATACGCAGTATTTT. This gives the protein CASSLAGTTDTQYF. Using reference TRBV7-2 and TRBJ2-3 for the parts outside the CDR3, the full variable domain is GAGVSQSPSNKVTEKGKDVELRCDPISGHTALYWYRQSLGQGLEFLIYFQGNSAPDKSGLPSDRFSAERTGGSVSTLTIQRTQQEDSAVYLCASSLAGTTDTQYFGPGTRLTVL.